Listed below are T cell receptor beta chains from one sample, sequenced in a study of T-cell reconstitution after alpha-beta-depleted transplantation in children. TCRdb re-derived calls from the PCR reads in MiXCR, one entry per CDR3 protein. The repertoire has approximately 350,000 distinct CDR3 sequences, about 16% of them found once; the top ten carry around 43%. Sequencing was performed on PBMCs, mostly from graft donor cells, taken 360 days after TCRalphabeta/CD19-depleted stem cell transplant. All receptors derive from a male patient aged 2-9 years who had a stem cell transplant for acute lymphoblastic leukemia, so the T cells may come from the graft donor. CDR3s include the opening cysteine and the closing phenylalanine or tryptophan. Each record gives: D gene, V gene, clone size, J gene, CDR3 DNA, CDR3 protein. The D gene is left open where the match is weak. Size is omitted from some rows. Given values are once, few, many or a class for expanded clones.

.	TRBV3-1	few	TRBJ2-1	TGTGCCAGCAGCCCCCACTACAATGAGCAGTTCTTC	CASSPHYNEQFF
.	TRBV28	.	TRBJ2-7	TGTGCCAGCAGGCGGACTCTCTACGAGCAGTACTTC	CASRRTLYEQYF
.	TRBV5-1	.	TRBJ2-2	TGCGCCAGCCGCTCTATCGCCCGCGCAGCTAATGCGAACACCGGGGAGCTGTTTTTT	CASRSIARAANANTGELFF
TRBD2	TRBV6-5	.	TRBJ2-1	TGTGCCAGCAGTTCGGGACTAGCGAATGAGCAGTTCTTC	CASSSGLANEQFF
TRBD2	TRBV9	few	TRBJ2-1	TGTGCCAGCAGCGTAGCGGGGCTAGCGGCCAATGAGCAGTTCTTC	CASSVAGLAANEQFF
.	TRBV20-1	.	TRBJ1-5	TGCAGTGCTAGTAATCCGGACGGGATATGGCCCCAGCATTTT	CSASNPDGIWPQHF
.	TRBV5-1	few	TRBJ1-3	TGCGCCAGCAGCTTGGAGTCAGGAGGAAACACCATATATTTT	CASSLESGGNTIYF
TRBD2	TRBV7-2	few	TRBJ2-5	TGTGCCAGCAGCTTTGGGCAGGGACTAGCGGGAGGAGAGACCCAGTACTTC	CASSFGQGLAGGETQYF
TRBD2	TRBV27	.	TRBJ2-7	TGTGCCAGCAGTTTATCCGGACTAGGGGTTTACGAGCAGTACTTC	CASSLSGLGVYEQYF
.	TRBV28	.	TRBJ1-5	TGTGCCAGCACCACCAACGGGGGACCCTTAAATCAGCCCCAGCATTTT	CASTTNGGPLNQPQHF
TRBD2	TRBV6-2/TRBV6-3	.	TRBJ2-1	TGTGCCAGCAGTTACCAGAGTTCGGGAGGGCCGGAAAATGAGCAGTTCTTC	CASSYQSSGGPENEQFF
.	TRBV7-8	.	TRBJ2-1	TGTGCCAGCAGCCCCCGCCTCCGAGAGCAGTTCTTC	CASSPRLREQFF
.	TRBV28	many	TRBJ2-7	TGTGCCAGCAGTTATTGGGCCACCTACGAGCAGTACTTC	CASSYWATYEQYF
.	TRBV28	.	TRBJ2-7	TGTGCCAGCAGTTCCGTATCGGCCGAGCAGTACTTC	CASSSVSAEQYF
TRBD2	TRBV11-2	.	TRBJ2-2	TGTGCCAGCAGCTTCGGCCTAGCGGGAGGCGCGAACACCGGGGAGCTGTTTTTT	CASSFGLAGGANTGELFF
.	TRBV12-3/TRBV12-4	few	TRBJ1-5	TGTGCCAGCAGTCTTGGGGGGGGTCGACACAATCAGCCCCAGCATTTT	CASSLGGGRHNQPQHF
.	TRBV20-1	few	TRBJ2-6	TGCAGTGCGAGACCTAAATCTGGGGCCAACGTCCTGACTTTC	CSARPKSGANVLTF
.	TRBV12-3/TRBV12-4	few	TRBJ1-1	TGTGCCAGCAGTTTTTATGGCCTTATGAACACTGAAGCTTTCTTT	CASSFYGLMNTEAFF
.	TRBV27	.	TRBJ1-4	TGTGCCAGCAGTTTAGGGTCAGGGTATGAAAAACTGTTTTTT	CASSLGSGYEKLFF
TRBD1	TRBV4-2	.	TRBJ2-7	TGTGCCAGCAGCCCCGAGGACAGGGTAGGGCACGAGCAGTACTTC	CASSPEDRVGHEQYF
TRBD1	TRBV9	.	TRBJ2-2	TGTGCCAGCAGGAAGGGACAGGGGACCGGGGAGCTGTTTTTT	CASRKGQGTGELFF
.	TRBV7-9	.	TRBJ1-4	TGTGCCAGCAGCTTTAAAGAGACGCACACCCGGGGAAAACTGTTTTTT	CASSFKETHTRGKLFF
TRBD2	TRBV19	.	TRBJ2-7	TGTGCCAGTAGTATCCTTGCGGGAGGAGGATACGAGCAGTACTTC	CASSILAGGGYEQYF
.	TRBV30	.	TRBJ2-3	TGTGCCTGGACGACTGAGCGAGGGCAGTATTTT	CAWTTERGQYF
TRBD1	TRBV12-3/TRBV12-4	many	TRBJ2-3	TGTGCCAGCAGTTTCAGGGGGAGTAGCACAGATACGCAGTATTTT	CASSFRGSSTDTQYF
.	TRBV4-3	.	TRBJ2-3	TGCGCCAGCAGCCAAGAGGGGATGACGCAGTATTTT	CASSQEGMTQYF
.	TRBV28	few	TRBJ1-3	TGTGCCAGCACCCTGGCGGCCTACAGCTCTGGAAACACCATATATTTT	CASTLAAYSSGNTIYF
TRBD2	TRBV24-1	many	TRBJ2-7	TGTGCCACCAGTGCTCCGGCAGGGACTAGCGGCTACGAGCAGTACTTC	CATSAPAGTSGYEQYF
.	TRBV7-8	many	TRBJ2-7	TGTGCCAGCAGCCCCCGATCCTACGAGCAGTACTTC	CASSPRSYEQYF
.	TRBV19	.	TRBJ2-6	TGTGCCAGTAGTATAGATCGGGCAGGGTGGAGCTCTGGGGCCAACGTCCTGACTTTC	CASSIDRAGWSSGANVLTF
.	TRBV6-2/TRBV6-3	many	TRBJ2-5	TGTGCCAGCAGTTTCGCGAGGCCCGCACAAGAGACCCAGTACTTC	CASSFARPAQETQYF
.	TRBV4-2	.	TRBJ2-7	TGTGCCAGCAGCCATAACAGGGAAGTCTCCCTCGAGCAGTACTTC	CASSHNREVSLEQYF
.	TRBV2	few	TRBJ2-3	TGTGCCACCCCTGGCAGGGGAGGACCAGATACGCAGTATTTT	CATPGRGGPDTQYF
.	TRBV19	few	TRBJ1-1	TGTGCCAGTAGTAGGGGGGCAGGGAACACTGAAGCTTTCTTT	CASSRGAGNTEAFF